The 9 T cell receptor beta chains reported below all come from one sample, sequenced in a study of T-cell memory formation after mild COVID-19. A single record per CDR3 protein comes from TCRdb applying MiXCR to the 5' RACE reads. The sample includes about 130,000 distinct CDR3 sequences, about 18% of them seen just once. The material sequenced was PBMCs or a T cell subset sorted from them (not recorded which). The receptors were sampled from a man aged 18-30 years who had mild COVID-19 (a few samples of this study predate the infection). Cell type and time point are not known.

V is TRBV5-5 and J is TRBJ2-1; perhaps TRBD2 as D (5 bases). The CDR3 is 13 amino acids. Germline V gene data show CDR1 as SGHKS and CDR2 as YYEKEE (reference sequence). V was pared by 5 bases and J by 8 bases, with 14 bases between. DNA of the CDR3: TGTGCCAGCAGTCGGGGATATGGCTATGAGCAGTTCTTC. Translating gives CASSRGYGYEQFF.

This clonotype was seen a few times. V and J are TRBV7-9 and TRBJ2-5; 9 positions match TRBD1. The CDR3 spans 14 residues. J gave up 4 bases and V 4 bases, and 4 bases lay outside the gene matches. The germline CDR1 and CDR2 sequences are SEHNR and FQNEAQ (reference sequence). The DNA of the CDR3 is TGTGCCAGCAGCTCACGGGACAGGGCAGAGACCCAGTACTTC. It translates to CASSSRDRAETQYF.

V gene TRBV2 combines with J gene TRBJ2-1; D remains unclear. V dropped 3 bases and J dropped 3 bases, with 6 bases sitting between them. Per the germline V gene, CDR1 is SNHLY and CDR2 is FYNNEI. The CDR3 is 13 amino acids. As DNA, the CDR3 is TGTGCCAGCAGTGACGTAGGCTACAATGAGCAGTTCTTC. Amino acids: CASSDVGYNEQFF.

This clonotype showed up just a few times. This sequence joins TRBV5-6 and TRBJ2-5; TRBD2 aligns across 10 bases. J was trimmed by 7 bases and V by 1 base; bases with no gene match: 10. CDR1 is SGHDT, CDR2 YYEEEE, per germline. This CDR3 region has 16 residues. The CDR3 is CASSLFSGRPRGTQYF. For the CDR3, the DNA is TGTGCCAGCAGCTTGTTTAGCGGGAGGCCTCGGGGGACCCAGTACTTC.

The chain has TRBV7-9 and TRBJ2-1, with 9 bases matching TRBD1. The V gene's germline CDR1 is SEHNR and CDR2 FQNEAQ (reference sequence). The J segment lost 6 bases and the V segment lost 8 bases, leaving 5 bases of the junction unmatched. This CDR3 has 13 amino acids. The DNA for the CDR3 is TGTGCCAGCTGGGGACAGGGCATCAATGAGCAGTTCTTC. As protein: CASWGQGINEQFF.

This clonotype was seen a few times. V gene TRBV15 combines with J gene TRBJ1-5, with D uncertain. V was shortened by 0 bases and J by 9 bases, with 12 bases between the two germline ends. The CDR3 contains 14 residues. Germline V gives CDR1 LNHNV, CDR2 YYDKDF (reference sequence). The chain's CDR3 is CATSRENLGVPQHF. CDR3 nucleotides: TGTGCCACCAGCAGAGAGAATTTAGGTGTGCCCCAGCATTTT.

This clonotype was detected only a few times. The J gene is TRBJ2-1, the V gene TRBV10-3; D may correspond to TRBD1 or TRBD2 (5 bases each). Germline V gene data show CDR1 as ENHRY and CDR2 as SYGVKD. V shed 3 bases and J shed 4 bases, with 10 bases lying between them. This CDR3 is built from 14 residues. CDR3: CAISDLGPYNEQFF. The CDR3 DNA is TGTGCCATCAGTGATTTGGGACCGTACAATGAGCAGTTCTTC.

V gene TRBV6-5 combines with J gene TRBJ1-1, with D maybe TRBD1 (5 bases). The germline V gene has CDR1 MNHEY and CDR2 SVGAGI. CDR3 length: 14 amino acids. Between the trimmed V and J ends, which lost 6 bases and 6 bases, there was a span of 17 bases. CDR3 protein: CASRWGGELAEAFF. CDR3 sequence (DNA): TGTGCCAGCAGATGGGGAGGGGAACTCGCTGAAGCTTTCTTT.

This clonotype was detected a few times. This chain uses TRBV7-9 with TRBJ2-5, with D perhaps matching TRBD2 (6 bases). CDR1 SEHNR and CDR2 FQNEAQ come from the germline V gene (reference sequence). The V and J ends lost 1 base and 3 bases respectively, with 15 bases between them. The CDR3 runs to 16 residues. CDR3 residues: CASSLGGWRGKETQYF. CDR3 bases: TGTGCCAGCAGCTTAGGAGGATGGAGGGGAAAAGAGACCCAGTACTTC. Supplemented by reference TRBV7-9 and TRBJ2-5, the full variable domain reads DTGVSQNPRHKITKRGQNVTFRCDPISEHNRLYWYRQTLGQGPEFLTYFQNEAQLEKSRLLSDRFSAERPKGSFSTLEIQRTEQGDSAMYLCASSLGGWRGKETQYFGPGTRLLVL.